A selection of T cell receptor beta chains follows, all from one sample in a study of T cell responses to AZD1222 COVID-19 vaccine. Only in-frame clones appear in the TCRdb table, and some are missing; sequencing was by immunoSEQ multiplex PCR. Of over 120,000 clones in the sample, about 91% are singletons; the top ten hold roughly 3.5%. The specimen comprised peripheral blood, sampled 28 days after the second AZD1222 dose. The origin of the receptors is an adult who received the AZD1222 COVID-19 vaccine. The CDR3 runs from the conserved cysteine through the conserved F or W. D genes are given only for firm matches. Clone size is shown for a subset of rows, as once, few, many or a class of expanded clone.

j_call d_call v_call clone_size cdr3_nt cdr3_aa
TRBJ2-7 - TRBV28 once TGTGCCAGTTTTGGGTCGTCAGGGCGGTCCTACGAGCAGTACTTC CASFGSSGRSYEQYF
TRBJ2-7 - TRBV2 - TGTGCCAGCAGGGGGGGACTGCACAGCTCCTACGAGCAGTACTTC CASRGGLHSSYEQYF
TRBJ1-2 - TRBV29-1 - TGCAGCGTGGCGACGGCTAACTATGGCTACACCTTC CSVATANYGYTF
TRBJ1-1 - TRBV29-1 - TGCAGCGCATACGGTGGCGGAATGGGAGCTTTCTTT CSAYGGGMGAFF
TRBJ1-1 - TRBV5-6 - TGTGCCAGCAGCTTTTATTCCGGGAACACTGAAGCTTTCTTT CASSFYSGNTEAFF
TRBJ1-2 - TRBV6-6 - TGTGCCAGCAGTCCTATCCGGGACAACTTCTTTGGCTACACCTTC CASSPIRDNFFGYTF
TRBJ2-2 - TRBV5-6 - TGTGCCAGCAGCTCTGGGGTCAAAGGTGATACCGGGGAGCTGTTTTTT CASSSGVKGDTGELFF
TRBJ1-4 - TRBV19 - TGTGCCAGTAGTCCCGCACGGGAAAAACTGTTTTTT CASSPAREKLFF
TRBJ2-2 - TRBV27 few TGTGCCAGCAGCTGGGGTTCGAACACCGGGGAGCTGTTTTTT CASSWGSNTGELFF
TRBJ1-3 - TRBV28 - TGTGCCAGCAGTCCCCCCTTGGACGGAAACACCATATATTTT CASSPPLDGNTIYF
TRBJ1-4 TRBD1 TRBV27 - TGTGCCAGCACCTCCGGGACAGGGGGGGAAAAACTGTTTTTT CASTSGTGGEKLFF
TRBJ1-1 - TRBV5-1 - TGCGCCAGCAGGGCGCAGGGCCAACTGAACACTGAAGCTTTCTTT CASRAQGQLNTEAFF
TRBJ1-2 - TRBV5-4 - TGTGCCAGCAGCTTGGGGAACGTTAACTATGGCTACACCTTC CASSLGNVNYGYTF
TRBJ2-7 - TRBV10-3 once TGTGCCATCAGTGAGAGTCAGGGGCAGCCCTACGAGCAGTACTTC CAISESQGQPYEQYF
TRBJ2-1 - TRBV9 - TGTGCCAGCAGCGTAACTGGCAATGAGCAGTTCTTC CASSVTGNEQFF
TRBJ2-3 TRBD1 TRBV5-6 once TGTGCCAGCAGAGGACAGGGCACGCAGTATTTT CASRGQGTQYF
TRBJ2-3 TRBD2 TRBV28 - TGTGCCAGCAGCCGCAGCGGGAGCCGAGGATATACGCAGTATTTT CASSRSGSRGYTQYF
TRBJ2-1 TRBD1 TRBV7-2 few TGTGCCAGCAGCTTAAGGGGGCGGCGCGGGTTCTTC CASSLRGRRGFF
TRBJ1-6 TRBD1 TRBV19 - TGTGCCAGCACCGACAGGGGCGGATACAATTCACCCCTCCACTTT CASTDRGGYNSPLHF
TRBJ1-6 - TRBV6-1 - TGTGCCAGCAGTGAACTCGGGTCGCCACCCCTCCACTTT CASSELGSPPLHF
TRBJ2-7 - TRBV7-2 once TGTGCCAGCAGCTTAGGAGGGGGGCTAGCTTACGAGCAGTACTTC CASSLGGGLAYEQYF
TRBJ1-1 TRBD1 TRBV7-9 - TGTGCCGACGACAGGGGTCTCTCTGAAGCTTTCTTT CADDRGLSEAFF
TRBJ2-2 TRBD2 TRBV5-1 - TGCGCCAGCAGATATTCGGGAGGGCCGGCCGGGGAGCTGTTTTTT CASRYSGGPAGELFF
TRBJ2-2 TRBD2 TRBV7-2 - TGTGCCAGCACCCGGTGGAAGCGGGAGGGAACCGGGGAGCTGTTTTTT CASTRWKREGTGELFF
TRBJ1-2 TRBD1 TRBV4-3 - TGCGCCAGCAGCCAGGACAGGTTAACTCGCTATGGCTACACCTTC CASSQDRLTRYGYTF
TRBJ1-1 TRBD1 TRBV5-1 - TGCGCCAGCAGCTCGCCTCGAGGGACAGGGGGGGACACTGAAGCTTTCTTT CASSSPRGTGGDTEAFF
TRBJ2-5 TRBD2 TRBV2 - TGTGCCAGCAGTGAAGGGACTAGCCCCGAACAAGAGACCCAGTACTTC CASSEGTSPEQETQYF
TRBJ1-5 - TRBV6-1 - TGTGCCAGCAGTGCAGGTGGGAGAGGTAGGGTCAGCAATCAGCCCCAGCATTTT CASSAGGRGRVSNQPQHF